This T cell receptor (beta chain) was found in a study of CD8 T cells in Susac syndrome. Whole-study findings and limits: The study recognized that its TCR sequencing and HLA analysis covered a relatively small number of individuals.

This clonotype was observed once. As yet, its antigen is unknown. An input of about 0.5 to 1 ug of RNA was subjected to reverse transcription using random hexamers. Each CDR3 protein is one row after TCRdb ran MiXCR on the immunoSEQ multiplex PCR reads. The sample carries about 160,000 distinct CDR3 sequences, over 85% recorded once. V gave up 2 bases and J gave up 7 bases; unmatched junction bases: 7. Germline loops: CDR1 MNHEY, CDR2 SVGAGI. The CDR3 totals 14 residues. V usage is TRBV6-5 and J usage is TRBJ2-5, with 7 nucleotides matching TRBD1. The clonotype was recovered from a human donor in good health. Sequencing was carried out using CD4+ T cells from PBMCs. In DNA form, the CDR3 reads TGTGCCAGCAGTTACGCCCGACAGGGTGGGACCCAGTACTTC. It specifies CASSYARQGGTQYF.